This T cell receptor (beta chain) was sequenced during a study of blood T cell repertoires in COVID-19. Study-level background: In each case, the material was cDNA or gDNA derived from T cells, B-cell-depleted T cells, or PBMCs.

The germline V gene encodes CDR1 SGHTA and CDR2 FQGNSA. The CDR3 has 16 amino acids. The junction had 9 bases not matched to a gene; V was cut back by 5 bases and J by 4 bases. The data were produced by immunoSEQ multiplex PCR, yet TCRdb's version contains in-frame clones alone and is incomplete. The sample contains approximately 100,000 clones, about 80% of which appear only once. Sequencing was performed on peripheral blood. The V and J genes are TRBV7-2 and TRBJ2-1; 9 bases fit TRBD2. The sequence derives from a man aged 60 to 75 with acute or convalescent COVID-19. The CDR3: CASSPIAGDRYNEQFF. The CDR3, as DNA: TGTGCCAGCAGCCCAATAGCGGGGGACCGGTACAATGAGCAGTTCTTC.